This is a list of T cell receptor beta chains from one sample in a study of shared clonotypes between healthy human individuals. The repertoire was sequenced with immunoSEQ multiplex PCR; TCRdb's copy has only in-frame clones and lacks some. The data show over 950,000 clones, 60% to 80% seen once. The sample was memory CD4+ T cells from PBMCs. These receptors all stem from a man aged 18 to 29 in good health. Some clones in this sample may be carry-over from other donors' samples. The conserved cysteine and the conserved F or W are not part of the CDR3 here.

CDR3 protein: ASSPGVSSYEQY
V gene: TRBV5-8
J gene: TRBJ2-7

CDR3 protein: ASSLWTGQTLRSGEQY
V gene: TRBV5-1
J gene: TRBJ2-7

CDR3 protein: ASTLLNSSDEQY
V gene: TRBV2
J gene: TRBJ2-7

CDR3 protein: ASSDSSGRASYNEQF
V gene: TRBV10-1
J gene: TRBJ2-1

CDR3 protein: SVATGGGYT
V gene: TRBV29-1
J gene: TRBJ1-2

CDR3 protein: ASSMGQDYEQY
V gene: TRBV5-5
J gene: TRBJ2-7

CDR3 protein: ASSEDPLTVYGYT
V gene: TRBV19
J gene: TRBJ1-2

CDR3 protein: ASSRGPEAF
V gene: TRBV18
J gene: TRBJ1-1

CDR3 protein: ASRLFGSGANVLT
V gene: TRBV12-2
J gene: TRBJ2-6

CDR3 protein: ASSESTWTQNIQY
V gene: TRBV6-1
J gene: TRBJ2-4

CDR3 protein: ASSRRGGQLNTEAF
V gene: TRBV28
J gene: TRBJ1-1

CDR3 protein: ASSQDFRGQPQH
V gene: TRBV4-2
J gene: TRBJ1-5

CDR3 protein: ASSLVGTGQETQY
V gene: TRBV7-2
J gene: TRBJ2-5

CDR3 protein: ASSPVGTSGSYEQF
V gene: TRBV5-1
J gene: TRBJ2-1

CDR3 protein: ASSIPSFIGNQPQH
V gene: TRBV19
J gene: TRBJ1-5

CDR3 protein: ASSLGVNSPLH
V gene: TRBV5-1
J gene: TRBJ1-6

CDR3 protein: ASSSTGAFATNEKLF
V gene: TRBV28
J gene: TRBJ1-4

CDR3 protein: ASSQEWGQGAYGYT
V gene: TRBV4-1
J gene: TRBJ1-2

CDR3 protein: ASRTSGTHEQY
V gene: TRBV27
J gene: TRBJ2-7

CDR3 protein: ASNRGPGSTEAF
V gene: TRBV5-1
J gene: TRBJ1-1

CDR3 protein: ASSFDPGQSTDTQY
V gene: TRBV7-9
J gene: TRBJ2-3

CDR3 protein: ASSLLAGGTDTQY
V gene: TRBV4-3
J gene: TRBJ2-3

CDR3 protein: ASSPAINYGYT
V gene: TRBV9
J gene: TRBJ1-2

CDR3 protein: ASSEFVPTAGEQF
V gene: TRBV2
J gene: TRBJ2-1

CDR3 protein: ASSPRGMDRGPNYGYT
V gene: TRBV28
J gene: TRBJ1-2

CDR3 protein: ASSPWREGTDTQY
V gene: TRBV5-6
J gene: TRBJ2-3

CDR3 protein: SAIIGVYEQY
V gene: TRBV29-1
J gene: -

CDR3 protein: ASIPFALAEPLSTDTQY
V gene: TRBV28
J gene: TRBJ2-3

CDR3 protein: ASSPLQRRTGQF
V gene: TRBV28
J gene: TRBJ2-1

CDR3 protein: ASSIFKDEQF
V gene: TRBV19
J gene: TRBJ2-1

CDR3 protein: ASRTPPVQTQY
V gene: TRBV28
J gene: TRBJ2-5

CDR3 protein: ASSQEAVTPWGEAF
V gene: TRBV14
J gene: TRBJ1-1

CDR3 protein: ASSGIQGSNEKLF
V gene: TRBV5-1
J gene: TRBJ1-4

CDR3 protein: ASSPRSPSFQY
V gene: TRBV18
J gene: TRBJ2-4

CDR3 protein: ASSYSPGAGETQY
V gene: TRBV6-5
J gene: TRBJ2-5

CDR3 protein: ASSRLDSGNTIY
V gene: TRBV6-5
J gene: TRBJ1-3

CDR3 protein: ASSLGSGLNQPQH
V gene: TRBV5-1
J gene: TRBJ1-5

CDR3 protein: ASSRDRGENIQY
V gene: TRBV6-5
J gene: TRBJ2-4

CDR3 protein: ASRLGGGANTGELF
V gene: TRBV12-2
J gene: TRBJ2-2

CDR3 protein: ASSLGRTGSYEQY
V gene: TRBV7-2
J gene: TRBJ2-7

CDR3 protein: ASLTGTHYEQY
V gene: TRBV28
J gene: TRBJ2-7

CDR3 protein: ASSPPGQGAYEQY
V gene: TRBV18
J gene: TRBJ2-7